The 8 T cell receptor beta chains below come from one sample, sequenced in a study of blood T cell repertoires in COVID-19. Assay used: immunoSEQ multiplex PCR; TCRdb lists only in-frame clones, some missing. The profile shows under 200,000 clones, around 85% of them singletons. Sequencing input: peripheral blood. The receptors here all came from a woman in her seventies with acute or convalescent COVID-19.

This chain links TRBV7-9 with TRBJ1-6; TRBD1 is a possible D gene (6 bases). Deletions cut 6 bases from V and 5 bases from J, with 14 bases between. The CDR3 is 15 amino acids. CDR1 SEHNR and CDR2 FQNEAQ come from the germline V gene (reference sequence). The CDR3 coding sequence is TGTGCCAGCAGTACAGGGACCCATCATAATTCACCCCTCCACTTT. This translates into CASSTGTHHNSPLHF.

J is TRBJ2-7 and V is TRBV14; 8 nucleotides match TRBD1. The trim removed 4 bases at V and 6 bases at J, leaving 8 bases unmatched. CDR3 size: 14 residues. The germline gives CDR1 SGHDN, CDR2 FVKESK. The CDR3: CASSRIGQGSEQYF. DNA for the CDR3: TGTGCCAGCAGCCGAATAGGACAGGGTTCCGAGCAGTACTTC.

The gene calls are TRBV12-3 or TRBV12-4 and TRBJ2-1, with a possible D match to TRBD1 (6 bases). The ends were cut back, 1 base at V and 13 bases at J, with 14 bases in the middle. This CDR3 has 13 amino acids. For the CDR3, the DNA is TGTGCCAGCAGTTTAGGAGCCCAGGGGAGCCAGTTCTTC. It is translated as CASSLGAQGSQFF.

The genes are TRBV18 and TRBJ2-1; 9 bases map to TRBD1. From germline, CDR1 is KGHSH and CDR2 LQKENI. The CDR3 runs 17 residues. Losses at the gene ends were 1 base for V and 1 base for J; bases not matched to a gene: 5. The CDR3 reads CASSPQMGQGSYNEQFF. CDR3 sequence (DNA): TGTGCCAGCTCACCACAAATGGGACAGGGTTCCTACAATGAGCAGTTCTTC.

This chain links TRBV6-5 with TRBJ1-2; no clear D gene. V was shortened by 2 bases and J by 2 bases, with 12 bases between the two germline ends. The V gene's germline CDR1 is MNHEY and CDR2 SVGAGI. The CDR3 length is 15 residues. DNA for the CDR3: TGTGCCAGCAGTTACGGAGGAAATCCGAACTATGGCTACACCTTC. Translation: CASSYGGNPNYGYTF.

The V gene is TRBV7-2, the J gene TRBJ1-5; D unclear. This CDR3 contains 15 residues. V lost 5 bases, J lost 2 bases, and 13 bases lay in between. Germline V lookup: CDR1 SGHTA, CDR2 FQGNSA. The CDR3 nucleotides read TGTGCCAGCAGCCTCCAGATATACGGCAATCAGCCCCAGCATTTT. Residues: CASSLQIYGNQPQHF. Combining the CDR3 with reference TRBV7-2 and TRBJ1-5 gives the whole variable domain GAGVSQSPSNKVTEKGKDVELRCDPISGHTALYWYRQSLGQGLEFLIYFQGNSAPDKSGLPSDRFSAERTGGSVSTLTIQRTQQEDSAVYLCASSLQIYGNQPQHFGDGTRLSIL.

The genes are TRBV3-1 (or the pseudogene TRBV3-2) and TRBJ1-4; D might be TRBD1 (6 bases). The CDR3 runs 22 residues. Trimming removed 0 bases at V and 1 base at J, with 27 bases between. Germline V lookup: CDR1 LGHDT, CDR2 YNNKEL (reference sequence). CDR3 loop: CASSQDPPVGQPDLGTNEKLFF. The CDR3 bases are TGTGCCAGCAGCCAAGATCCCCCCGTTGGACAGCCAGACCTGGGAACTAATGAAAAACTGTTTTTT.

On this clone: One junction end disagrees with the germline gene, perhaps due to a read error. The chain uses TRBV20-1 and TRBJ2-7; a possible D gene is TRBD1 (6 bases). The CDR3 has 10 amino acids. The germline V gene has CDR1 DFQATT and CDR2 SNEGSKA (reference sequence). The CDR3 DNA follows: TGCAGTCCCGTGGGGGACACAAGAAACTTC. It encodes CSPVGDTRNF.